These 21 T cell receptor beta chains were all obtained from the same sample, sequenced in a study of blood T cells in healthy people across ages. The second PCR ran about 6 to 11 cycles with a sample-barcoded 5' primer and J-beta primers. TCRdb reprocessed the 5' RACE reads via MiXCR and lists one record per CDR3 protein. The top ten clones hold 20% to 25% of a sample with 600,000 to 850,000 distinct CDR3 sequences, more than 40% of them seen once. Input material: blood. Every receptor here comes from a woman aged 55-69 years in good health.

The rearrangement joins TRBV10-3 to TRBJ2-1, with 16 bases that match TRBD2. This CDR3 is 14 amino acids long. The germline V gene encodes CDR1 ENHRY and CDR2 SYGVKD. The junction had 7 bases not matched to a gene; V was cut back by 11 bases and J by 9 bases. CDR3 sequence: CASGLAGGQGEQFF. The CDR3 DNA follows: TGTGCCTCGGGACTAGCGGGGGGGCAGGGTGAGCAGTTCTTC.

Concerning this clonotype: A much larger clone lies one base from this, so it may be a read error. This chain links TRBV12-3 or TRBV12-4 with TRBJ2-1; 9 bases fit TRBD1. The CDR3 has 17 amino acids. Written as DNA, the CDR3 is TGTGCCTGCAGGCCCTTCCCGGGACAGGGCTCCTACAATGAGCAGTTCTTC. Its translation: CACRPFPGQGSYNEQFF.

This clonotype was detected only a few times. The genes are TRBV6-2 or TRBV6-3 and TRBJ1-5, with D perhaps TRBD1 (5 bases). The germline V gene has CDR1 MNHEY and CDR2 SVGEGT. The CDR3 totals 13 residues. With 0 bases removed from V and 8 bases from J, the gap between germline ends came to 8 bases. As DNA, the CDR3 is TGTGCCAGCAGTTACTCGGGGGTTGAGCCCCAGCATTTT. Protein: CASSYSGVEPQHF.

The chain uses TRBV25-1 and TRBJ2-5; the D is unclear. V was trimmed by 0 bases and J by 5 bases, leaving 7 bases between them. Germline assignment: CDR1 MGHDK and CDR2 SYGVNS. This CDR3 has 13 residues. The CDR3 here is CASSEYGVETQYF. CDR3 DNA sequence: TGTGCCAGCAGTGAATATGGGGTGGAGACCCAGTACTTC.

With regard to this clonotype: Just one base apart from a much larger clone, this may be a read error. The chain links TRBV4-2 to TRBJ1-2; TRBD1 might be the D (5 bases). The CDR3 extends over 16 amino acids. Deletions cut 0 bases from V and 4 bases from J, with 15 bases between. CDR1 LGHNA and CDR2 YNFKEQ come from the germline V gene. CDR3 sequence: CASSQDWAAGTYGYTF. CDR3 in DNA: TGTGCCAGCAGCCAAGATTGGGCCGCAGGGACCTATGGCTACACCTTC.

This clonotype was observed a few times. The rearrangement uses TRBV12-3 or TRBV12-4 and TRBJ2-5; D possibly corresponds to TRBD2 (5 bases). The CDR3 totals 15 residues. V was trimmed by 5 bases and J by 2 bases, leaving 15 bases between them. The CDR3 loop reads CASSRQIAIQETQYF. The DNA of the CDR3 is TGTGCCAGCAGTCGCCAGATAGCGATACAAGAGACCCAGTACTTC.

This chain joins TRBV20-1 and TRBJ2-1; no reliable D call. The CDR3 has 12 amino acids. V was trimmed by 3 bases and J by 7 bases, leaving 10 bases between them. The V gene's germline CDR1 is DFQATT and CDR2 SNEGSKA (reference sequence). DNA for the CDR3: TGCAGTGCTAGGTCCCCGCTGAATGAGCAGTTCTTC. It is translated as CSARSPLNEQFF.

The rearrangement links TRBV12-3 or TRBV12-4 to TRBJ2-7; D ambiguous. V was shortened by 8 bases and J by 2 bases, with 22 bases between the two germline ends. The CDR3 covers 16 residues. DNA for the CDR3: TGTGCCAGCGGAAAGCTCCGGCGACCGAACACCTACGAGCAGTACTTC. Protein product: CASGKLRRPNTYEQYF.

The CDR3 DNA sequence: TGCGCCAGCAGCTCCCGATTTGGGACTAGCTCCTACGAGCAGTACTTC. Translation gives CASSSRFGTSSYEQYF. The chain links TRBV5-1 to TRBJ2-7; 8 nucleotides agree with TRBD2. The CDR3 length is 16 residues. Trimming took 3 bases from V and 0 from J; bases not matched to a gene: 8. Germline assignment: CDR1 SGHRS and CDR2 YFSETQ. The complete variable domain, with remaining parts taken from reference TRBV5-1 and TRBJ2-7, reads KAGVTQTPRYLIKTRGQQVTLSCSPISGHRSVSWYQQTPGQGLQFLFEYFSETQRNKGNFPGRFSGRQFSNSRSEMNVSTLELGDSALYLCASSSRFGTSSYEQYFGPGTRLTVT.

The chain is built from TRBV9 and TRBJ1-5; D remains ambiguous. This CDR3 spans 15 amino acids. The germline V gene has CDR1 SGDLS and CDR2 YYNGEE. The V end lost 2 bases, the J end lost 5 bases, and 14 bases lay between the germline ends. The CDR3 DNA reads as TGTGCCAGCAGCGTCGAGGGTCAGTGGGATCAGCCCCAGCATTTT. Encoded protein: CASSVEGQWDQPQHF.

The CDR3 bases are TGTGCCAGCAGTTTAGCGCGAGCGGGGCCCTTCTACGAGCAGTACTTC. This gives the protein CASSLARAGPFYEQYF. The chain recombines TRBV12-3 or TRBV12-4 with TRBJ2-7, with 7 bases aligning to TRBD2. The CDR3 totals 16 residues. J lost 3 bases, V lost 0 bases, and 8 bases had no gene match.

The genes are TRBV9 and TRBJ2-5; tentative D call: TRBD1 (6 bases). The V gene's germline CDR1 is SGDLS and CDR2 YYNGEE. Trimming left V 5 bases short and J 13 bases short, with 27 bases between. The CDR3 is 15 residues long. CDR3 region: CASSFQGPGRYERYF. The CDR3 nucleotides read TGTGCCAGCAGTTTCCAGGGGCCCGGGCGTTATGAGCGGTACTTC.

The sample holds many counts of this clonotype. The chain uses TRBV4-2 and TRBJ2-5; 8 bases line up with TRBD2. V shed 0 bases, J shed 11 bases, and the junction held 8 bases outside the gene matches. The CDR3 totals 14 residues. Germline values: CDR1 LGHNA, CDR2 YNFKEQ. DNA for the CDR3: TGTGCCAGCAGCCAAGACGTACTAGCGGTGGAGCAGTACTTC. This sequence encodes CASSQDVLAVEQYF.

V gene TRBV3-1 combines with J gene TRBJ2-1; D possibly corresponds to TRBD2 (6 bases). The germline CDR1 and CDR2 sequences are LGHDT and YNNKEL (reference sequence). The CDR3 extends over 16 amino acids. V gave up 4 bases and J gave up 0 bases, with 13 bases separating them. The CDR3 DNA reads TGTGCCAGCAGCCCCATCAGACTAGGCTCCTACAATGAGCAGTTCTTC. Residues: CASSPIRLGSYNEQFF.

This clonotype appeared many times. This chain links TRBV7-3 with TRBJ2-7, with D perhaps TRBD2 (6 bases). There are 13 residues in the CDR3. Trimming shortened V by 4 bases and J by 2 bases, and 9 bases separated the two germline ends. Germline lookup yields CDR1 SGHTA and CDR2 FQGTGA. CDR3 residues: CASSSGLTYEQYF. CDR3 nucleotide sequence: TGTGCCAGCAGCTCGGGACTGACCTACGAGCAGTACTTC.

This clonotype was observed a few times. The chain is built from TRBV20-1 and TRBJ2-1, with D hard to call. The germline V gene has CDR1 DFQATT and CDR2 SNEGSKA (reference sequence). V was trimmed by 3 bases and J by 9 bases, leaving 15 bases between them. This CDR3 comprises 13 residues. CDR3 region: CSASQLVPGEQFF. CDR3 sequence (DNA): TGCAGTGCTAGTCAACTGGTCCCGGGTGAGCAGTTCTTC.

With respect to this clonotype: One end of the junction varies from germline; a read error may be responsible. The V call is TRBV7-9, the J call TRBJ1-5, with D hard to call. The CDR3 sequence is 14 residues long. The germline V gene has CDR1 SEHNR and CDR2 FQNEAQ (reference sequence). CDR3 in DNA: TGTGCCAGCAGCTTAGATCAGGTCCATCAGCCCCGGCATTTT. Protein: CASSLDQVHQPRHF.

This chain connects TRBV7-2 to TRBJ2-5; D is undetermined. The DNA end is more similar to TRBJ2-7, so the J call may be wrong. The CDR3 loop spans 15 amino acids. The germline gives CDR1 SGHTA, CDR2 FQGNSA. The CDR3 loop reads CASSRLADGNYEQYF. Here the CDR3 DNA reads TGTGCCAGCAGCCGTCTCGCCGACGGAAATTACGAGCAGTACTTC.

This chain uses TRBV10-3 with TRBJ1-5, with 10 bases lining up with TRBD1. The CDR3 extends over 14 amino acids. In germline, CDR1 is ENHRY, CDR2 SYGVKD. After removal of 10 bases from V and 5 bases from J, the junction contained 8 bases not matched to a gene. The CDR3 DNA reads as TGTGCCACGCGACAGGGGGCGCGTGATCAGCCCCAGCATTTT. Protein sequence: CATRQGARDQPQHF.

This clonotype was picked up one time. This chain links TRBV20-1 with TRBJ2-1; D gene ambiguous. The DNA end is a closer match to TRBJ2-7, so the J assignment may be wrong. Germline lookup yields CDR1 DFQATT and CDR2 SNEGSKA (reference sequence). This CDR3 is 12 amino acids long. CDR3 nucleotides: TGCAGTGCTAGTAACTCCTACAATGAGCAGTACTTC. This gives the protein CSASNSYNEQYF.

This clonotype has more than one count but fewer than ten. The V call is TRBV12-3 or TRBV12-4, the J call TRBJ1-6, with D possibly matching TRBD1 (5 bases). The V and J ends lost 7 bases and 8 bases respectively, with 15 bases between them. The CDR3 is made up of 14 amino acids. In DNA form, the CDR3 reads TGTGCCAGCACTCCAACAGGCTCGCATTCACCCCTCCACTTT. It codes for CASTPTGSHSPLHF.